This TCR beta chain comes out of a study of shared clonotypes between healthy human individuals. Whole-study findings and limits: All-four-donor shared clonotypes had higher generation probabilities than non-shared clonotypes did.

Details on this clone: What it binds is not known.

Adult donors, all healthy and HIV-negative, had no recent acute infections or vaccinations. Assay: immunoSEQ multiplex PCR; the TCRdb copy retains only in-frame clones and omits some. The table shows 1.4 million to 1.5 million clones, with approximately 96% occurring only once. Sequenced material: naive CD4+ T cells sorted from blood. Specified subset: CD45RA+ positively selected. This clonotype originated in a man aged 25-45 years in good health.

The CDR3 DNA follows: TGTGCCAGTAGACCCGGACTAGCGGGAGGGTACGAGCAGTACTTC. Translated: CASRPGLAGGYEQYF. V is TRBV19 and J is TRBJ2-7, with TRBD2 matching over 15 bases. The CDR3 runs to 15 residues. V lost 6 bases and J lost 4; bases outside the gene matches: 4. Per the germline V gene, CDR1 is LNHDA and CDR2 is SQIVND (reference sequence).